This TCR beta chain is drawn from a study of post-analysis software for immune sequencing data. cDNA libraries for TCR beta contained unique molecular identifiers. Via MiXCR, TCRdb re-called the PCR reads, giving one row per CDR3 protein. The sample lists about 810,000 distinct CDR3 sequences, roughly 50% occurring once. Sequencing was done on a sample of blood. The source is a girl aged 10-17 years with multiple sclerosis.

CDR3 coding DNA: TGCAGTGCCCCGACCCTTTCTTCGGGGACCCAGTACTTC. It yields the protein CSAPTLSSGTQYF. This chain uses TRBV20-1 with TRBJ2-7; no clear D gene. The J call is doubtful: the DNA matches TRBJ2-5 better. This CDR3 is 13 amino acids long. CDR1 is DFQATT, CDR2 SNEGSKA, per germline (reference sequence).